The 32 T cell receptor beta chains below were found in one sample sequenced in a study of blood T cell repertoires in COVID-19. Produced via immunoSEQ multiplex PCR; TCRdb's table is partial and in-frame only. The sample includes 100,000 to 150,000 clones, approximately 89% of them seen just once. Material: peripheral blood. The source is a woman older than 75 with COVID-19, enrolled during active disease.

This rearrangement joins TRBV4-3 to TRBJ2-7; TRBD2 agrees at 11 bases. The germline gives CDR1 LGHNA, CDR2 YSLEER. V shed 4 bases and J 5 bases; nucleotides not matched to a gene: 4. The CDR3 consists of 14 residues. This CDR3 reads CASSRSGRADEQYF. CDR3 DNA: TGCGCCAGCAGCCGTAGCGGGAGGGCCGACGAGCAGTACTTC.

This clone came up a few times. The chain recombines TRBV7-2 with TRBJ2-7; 7 positions match TRBD2. After removal of 5 bases from V and 1 base from J, the junction contained 5 bases not matched to a gene. CDR3 length equals 14 residues. CDR1 SGHTA and CDR2 FQGNSA come from the germline V gene. The CDR3 DNA reads as TGTGCCAGCAGCAGGGCGCGGGAGTCCTACGAGCAGTACTTC. Its protein product is CASSRARESYEQYF.

The V gene is TRBV6-6, the J gene TRBJ1-2, with D hard to call. Trimming took off 7 bases at V and 4 bases at J, with 16 bases between the two ends. Germline CDR1 and CDR2: MNHNY and SVGAGI (reference sequence). The CDR3 is made up of 14 amino acids. In nucleotides, the CDR3 is TGTGCCAGCACCTTGACGGCCGGGATCTATGGCTACACCTTC. Its translation: CASTLTAGIYGYTF.

This sequence joins TRBV7-9 and TRBJ1-4; D is unclear. The CDR3 loop spans 12 amino acids. Trimming removed 5 bases from V and 10 bases from J, with 11 bases in between. Germline CDR1 reads SEHNR; CDR2 reads FQNEAQ (reference sequence). CDR3 bases: TGTGCCAGCAGCCCTCCGCGTGGAAAACTGTTTTTT. It specifies CASSPPRGKLFF.

Of note for this clone: The same CDR3 also results from other DNA sequences found in this sample. The chain uses TRBV3-1 (or the pseudogene TRBV3-2) and TRBJ1-1; perhaps TRBD1 as D (5 bases). V was cut by 4 bases and J by 2 bases, with 11 bases left in between. CDR3 length equals 14 residues. Looked up from germline, CDR1 is LGHDT and CDR2 is YNNKEL (reference sequence). The CDR3 DNA reads TGTGCCAGCAGCCCCCGGTGGGGCAACACTGAAGCTTTCTTT. Residues: CASSPRWGNTEAFF.

V and J are TRBV12-3 or TRBV12-4 and TRBJ2-1; 10 nucleotides line up with TRBD2. The CDR3 covers 13 residues. The V segment lost 0 bases and the J segment 15 bases; nucleotides outside the gene matches: 5. As DNA, the CDR3 is TGTGCCAGCAGTTTAGCAAGCGGGAGGGCCCCGTTCTTC. It yields the protein CASSLASGRAPFF.

The chain is built from TRBV6-4 and TRBJ1-1; D remains unclear. This CDR3 spans 13 amino acids. In germline, CDR1 is MRHNA, CDR2 SNTAGT. Between the trimmed V and J ends, which lost 5 bases and 0 bases, there was a span of 7 bases. The chain's CDR3 is CASSSELNTEAFF. In DNA form, the CDR3 reads TGTGCCAGCAGTTCGGAGTTGAACACTGAAGCTTTCTTT.

The rearrangement joins TRBV4-3 to TRBJ2-5, with D maybe TRBD1 (6 bases). CDR3 length: 13 amino acids. Germline assignment: CDR1 LGHNA and CDR2 YSLEER. The V gene lost 3 bases and the J gene lost 3 bases, with 8 bases spanning the gap. CDR3 region: CASSQHREETQYF. The CDR3 DNA reads as TGCGCCAGCAGCCAGCACAGGGAAGAGACCCAGTACTTC.

The chain employs TRBV7-2 and TRBJ2-2, with 8 bases identical to TRBD2. Germline loops: CDR1 SGHTA, CDR2 FQGNSA. J gave up 4 bases and V 0 bases, and 7 bases lay outside the gene matches. The CDR3 runs to 17 residues. CDR3 in amino acids: CASSLASGRARTGELFF. As DNA, the CDR3 is TGTGCCAGCAGCTTAGCGTCCGGGAGGGCGCGCACCGGGGAGCTGTTTTTT.

The chain is built from TRBV27 and TRBJ2-7; TRBD1 might be the D (5 bases). The CDR3 length is 15 residues. V dropped 3 bases and J dropped 0 bases, with 12 bases sitting between them. The V gene's germline CDR1 is MNHEY and CDR2 SMNVEV (reference sequence). The CDR3 loop reads CASSLTAMSSYEQYF. As DNA, the CDR3 is TGTGCCAGCAGTTTGACAGCAATGAGCTCCTACGAGCAGTACTTC.

J is TRBJ1-1 and V is TRBV7-2, with unresolved D. The CDR3 has 14 residues. CDR1 is SGHTA and CDR2 is FQGNSA in the germline V gene. V shed 5 bases and J shed 1 base, with 11 bases lying between them. In DNA form, the CDR3 reads TGTGCCAGCAGCCCGCAGGTGACGAACACTGAAGCTTTCTTT. Protein sequence: CASSPQVTNTEAFF.

As concerns this clone: The junction and the germline gene differ at one end; a read error may be behind it. As DNA, the CDR3 is TGTGCCGGCAGCCAAGAAGCAGGTGACGGGGCCAACGTCCTGACTTTC. Translating it yields CAGSQEAGDGANVLTF. This rearrangement joins TRBV4-2 to TRBJ2-6; no clear D gene. Per germline, CDR1 LGHNA and CDR2 YNFKEQ. The CDR3 contains 16 residues.

The V call is TRBV5-1, the J call TRBJ2-1; 9 positions match TRBD2. V lost 0 bases to trimming and J lost 7 bases; unmatched junction nucleotides: 11. Per germline, CDR1 SGHRS and CDR2 YFSETQ. This CDR3 region has 17 residues. In DNA, the CDR3 is TGCGCCAGCAGCTTGGGCGGTAGCGGGAGTGTTGGTAATGAGCAGTTCTTC. As protein: CASSLGGSGSVGNEQFF.

The CDR3 protein is CATSPLAVTYEQYF. CDR3 in DNA: TGTGCCACCTCACCGCTAGCGGTAACCTACGAGCAGTACTTC. The genes are TRBV28 and TRBJ2-7; TRBD2 matches at 7 bases. V shed 10 bases and J 2 bases; nucleotides not matched to a gene: 11. The CDR3 runs 14 residues. Germline V lookup: CDR1 MDHEN, CDR2 SYDVKM.

This sequence joins TRBV6-1 and TRBJ1-5; D is unresolved. This CDR3 region has 15 residues. The germline V gene has CDR1 MNHNS and CDR2 SASEGT. With 3 bases removed from V and 3 bases from J, the gap between germline ends came to 12 bases. For the CDR3, the DNA is TGTGCCAGCAGTGAGAAGAGTCGCCTCAATCAGCCCCAGCATTTT. It codes for CASSEKSRLNQPQHF.

V usage is TRBV9 and J usage is TRBJ2-7; 9 nucleotides match TRBD2. This CDR3 is 17 amino acids long. Looked up from germline, CDR1 is SGDLS and CDR2 is YYNGEE. J gave up 6 bases and V 0 bases, and 13 bases lay outside the gene matches. CDR3 loop: CASSVEEIAGVVCEQYF. The CDR3 DNA sequence: TGTGCCAGCAGCGTAGAAGAGATAGCGGGAGTTGTTTGCGAGCAGTACTTC.

V usage is TRBV7-2 and J usage is TRBJ1-3; 12 bases fit TRBD1. Per germline, CDR1 SGHTA and CDR2 FQGNSA. Trimming at V came to 5 bases and at J to 4 bases, leaving 3 bases not matched to a gene. CDR3 size: 15 residues. The CDR3 region is CASSTGQGAGNTIYF. DNA for the CDR3: TGTGCCAGCAGCACGGGACAGGGGGCGGGAAACACCATATATTTT.

The chain is built from TRBV19 and TRBJ1-5, with a tentative D call TRBD1 (6 bases). Germline V gene lookup returns CDR1 LNHDA and CDR2 SQIVND (reference sequence). The CDR3 runs 15 residues. V was pared by 7 bases and J by 0 bases, with 13 bases between. The CDR3: CASINGQTSNQPQHF. The CDR3 coding sequence is TGTGCCAGTATCAATGGACAGACTAGCAATCAGCCCCAGCATTTT.

This rearrangement joins TRBV3-1 (or the pseudogene TRBV3-2) to TRBJ1-1, with 8 bases lining up with TRBD1. The junction had 9 bases not matched to a gene; V was cut back by 0 bases and J by 0 bases. Per the germline V gene, CDR1 is LGHDT and CDR2 is YNNKEL (reference sequence). The CDR3 runs to 18 residues. CDR3 amino acids: CASSQDSLPGGVNTEAFF. The CDR3, as DNA: TGTGCCAGCAGCCAAGATAGCCTCCCAGGGGGCGTGAACACTGAAGCTTTCTTT.

The chain recombines TRBV9 with TRBJ2-2, with TRBD1 matching 10 bases. Per the germline V gene, CDR1 is SGDLS and CDR2 is YYNGEE. The ends lost 4 bases at V and 6 bases at J; junction bases unmatched: 6. There are 15 residues in the CDR3. The CDR3: CASSLGQGIAGELFF. In DNA, the CDR3 is TGTGCCAGCAGCTTGGGACAGGGGATCGCCGGGGAGCTGTTTTTT.

V gene TRBV5-1 combines with J gene TRBJ2-3; 10 bases match TRBD2. J gave up 4 bases and V 4 bases, and 9 bases lay outside the gene matches. The germline V gene has CDR1 SGHRS and CDR2 YFSETQ. The CDR3 is made up of 16 amino acids. The CDR3 reads CASSPPSGRTSDTQYF. As DNA, the CDR3 is TGCGCCAGCAGCCCCCCTAGCGGGAGAACTTCAGATACGCAGTATTTT.

V usage is TRBV19 and J usage is TRBJ1-2; a possible D gene is TRBD1 (5 bases). The length of the CDR3 is 12 residues. CDR1 and CDR2 (germline): LNHDA, SQIVND (reference sequence). V was clipped by 7 bases and J by 4 bases, with 10 bases between them. Here the CDR3 reads CASKGQGYGYTF. The DNA of the CDR3 is TGTGCCAGTAAGGGGCAGGGCTATGGCTACACCTTC.

In its sample, this clone was seen a few times. The chain links TRBV28 to TRBJ1-2; no definite D call. V was shortened by 4 bases and J by 5 bases, with 8 bases between the two germline ends. The length of the CDR3 is 12 residues. Germline CDR1 reads MDHEN; CDR2 reads SYDVKM. The DNA for the CDR3 is TGTGCCAGCAGTTCGTACCAGTATGGCTACACCTTC. Translated: CASSSYQYGYTF.

The CDR3 loop reads CASSMSDLAGDTDTQYF. The CDR3 region has the DNA TGTGCCAGTAGTATGTCGGATCTAGCGGGAGACACAGATACGCAGTATTTT. V usage is TRBV19 and J usage is TRBJ2-3, with 10 bases identical to TRBD2. CDR1 and CDR2 from the germline V gene are LNHDA and SQIVND (reference sequence). V dropped 3 bases and J dropped 2; count of bases not matched to a gene: 8. The CDR3 is 17 amino acids.

The CDR3 region has the DNA TGTGCCAGCAGCTTACTAGGAGATACGCAGTATTTT. This gives the protein CASSLLGDTQYF. V usage is TRBV7-2 and J usage is TRBJ2-3; D is ambiguous. V dropped 2 bases and J dropped 5 bases, with 5 bases sitting between them. Germline-derived CDR1 and CDR2 are SGHTA and FQGNSA. This CDR3 comprises 12 residues.

V and J are TRBV27 and TRBJ1-1; D not certain. Trimming stripped 6 bases from V and 5 bases from J, with 22 bases between. Germline V lookup: CDR1 MNHEY, CDR2 SMNVEV (reference sequence). This CDR3 region has 16 residues. CDR3 sequence: CASSPLLIREGTEAFF. Written as DNA, the CDR3 is TGTGCCAGCAGCCCCCTCCTCATCCGGGAAGGTACTGAAGCTTTCTTT.

This clone was counted once. The CDR3 region is CATLAGEKAGYTF. As DNA, the CDR3 is TGTGCCACCCTAGCCGGGGAAAAGGCTGGCTACACCTTC. The chain couples TRBV19 to TRBJ1-2; D gene ambiguous. There are 13 residues in the CDR3. The germline CDR1 and CDR2 sequences are LNHDA and SQIVND (reference sequence). V was shortened by 10 bases and J by 7 bases, with 19 bases between the two germline ends.

This clone was counted a few times. The gene calls are TRBV18 and TRBJ1-6; TRBD1 matches 7 bases. Trimming at V came to 6 bases and at J to 7 bases, leaving 6 bases not matched to a gene. This CDR3 is built from 14 residues. CDR1 is KGHSH and CDR2 is LQKENI in the germline V gene. CDR3: CASSWTGDNSPLHF. In DNA form, the CDR3 reads TGTGCCAGCTCTTGGACAGGAGACAATTCACCCCTCCACTTT.

This chain connects TRBV29-1 to TRBJ2-7; D gene unclear. Trimming pared 7 bases from V and 0 bases from J, leaving 13 bases between. This CDR3 comprises 13 residues. The V gene's germline CDR1 is SQVTM and CDR2 ANQGSEA. DNA of the CDR3: TGCAGCGCCCTCCAGGCTTACTCCTACGAGCAGTACTTC. It yields the protein CSALQAYSYEQYF.

This clone was counted a single time. This sequence joins TRBV2 and TRBJ2-1, with 9 bases identical to TRBD1. Trimming removed 4 bases from V and 2 bases from J; junction bases left unmatched: 6. The CDR3 covers 16 residues. Per germline, CDR1 SNHLY and CDR2 FYNNEI. The CDR3 DNA reads as TGTGCCAGCAGTGCAGACAGGGGGGCAACCTACAATGAGCAGTTCTTC. It is translated as CASSADRGATYNEQFF.

The rearrangement joins TRBV5-8 to TRBJ2-5; D remains ambiguous. CDR1 SGHTS and CDR2 YDEGEE come from the germline V gene. Trimming left V 1 base short and J 2 bases short, with 6 bases between. The CDR3 covers 13 residues. The CDR3 DNA sequence: TGTGCCAGCAGCTTGCCAGTACAAGAGACCCAGTACTTC. Protein product: CASSLPVQETQYF. The complete variable domain, with remaining parts taken from reference TRBV5-8 and TRBJ2-5, reads EAGVTQSPTHLIKTRGQQATLRCSPISGHTSVYWYQQALGLGLQFLLWYDEGEERNRGNFPPRFSGRQFPNYSSELNVNALELEDSALYLCASSLPVQETQYFGPGTRLLVL.

The rearrangement joins TRBV2 to TRBJ2-7, with 11 bases lining up with TRBD2. With V trimmed by 11 bases and J by 5 bases, 11 bases remained unmatched. This CDR3 region has 14 residues. Germline CDR1 is SNHLY and CDR2 is FYNNEI. The CDR3 region has the DNA TGTGCCGGCGAGCCACTAGCGGGAGTGAACGAGCAGTACTTC. Translating gives CAGEPLAGVNEQYF. Full variable domain (missing parts from reference TRBV2 and TRBJ2-7): EPEVTQTPSHQVTQMGQEVILRCVPISNHLYFYWYRQILGQKVEFLVSFYNNEISEKSEIFDDQFSVERPDGSNFTLKIRSTKLEDSAMYFCAGEPLAGVNEQYFGPGTRLTVT.